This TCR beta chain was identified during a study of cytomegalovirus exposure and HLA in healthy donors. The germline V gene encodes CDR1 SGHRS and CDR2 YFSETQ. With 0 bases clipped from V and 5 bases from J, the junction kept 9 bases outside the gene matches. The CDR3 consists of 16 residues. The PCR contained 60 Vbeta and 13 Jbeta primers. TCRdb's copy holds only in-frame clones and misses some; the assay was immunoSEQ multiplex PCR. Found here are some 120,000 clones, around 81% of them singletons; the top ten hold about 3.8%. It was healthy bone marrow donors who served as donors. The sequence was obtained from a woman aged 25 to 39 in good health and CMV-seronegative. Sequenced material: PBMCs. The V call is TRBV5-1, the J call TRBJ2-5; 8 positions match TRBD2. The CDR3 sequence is CASSLGLARLGETQYF. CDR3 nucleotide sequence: TGCGCCAGCAGCTTGGGACTAGCGCGCCTTGGGGAGACCCAGTACTTC.